This is a list of T cell receptor beta chains from one sample in a study of naive CD8 T cells in extremely preterm neonates. Here immunoSEQ multiplex PCR was the method, and the copy in TCRdb shows in-frame clones only, minus some. The sample has 7,000 to 7,500 clones, almost 98% seen once. Material for sequencing was naive CD8+ T cells from blood. The source is a human donor in good health. Both conserved end residues are part of each CDR3. D genes are given only for firm matches. Rows give clone size only sometimes, using once, few, many, or a class for an expanded clone.

CDR3 DNA | CDR3 protein | clone size | J gene | D gene | V gene
TGTGCCAGCAGCTTAGCGGCTAGCGGGAGCCGCACAGATACGCAGTATTTT | CASSLAASGSRTDTQYF | once | TRBJ2-3 | TRBD2 | TRBV7-8
TGTGCCAGCAGCGTAGACGGCGGTCCTGGGGGGAGGAACATTCAGTACTTC | CASSVDGGPGGRNIQYF | . | TRBJ2-4 | . | TRBV9
TGTGCCAGCAGCCTAAACAGGGGTAGCGAGCAGTACTTC | CASSLNRGSEQYF | . | TRBJ2-7 | TRBD1 | TRBV27
TGTGCCTGGAATCGGGGTGGGCCCATAAATGAGCAGTTCTTC | CAWNRGGPINEQFF | . | TRBJ2-1 | . | TRBV30
TGTGCCAGCAGCGTCGGGGGGAACACCGGGGAGCTGTTTTTT | CASSVGGNTGELFF | . | TRBJ2-2 | . | TRBV9
TGTGCCAGCAGCTTAGAGGGGGGACAGGGGCGAAACACAGATACGCAGTATTTT | CASSLEGGQGRNTDTQYF | . | TRBJ2-3 | TRBD1 | TRBV11-2
TGTGCCAGCAGCATCCGCGGACTTTCACCCCTCCACTTT | CASSIRGLSPLHF | . | TRBJ1-6 | . | TRBV6-5
TGTGCCTGGGGCATGGTGAATGAGCAGTTCTTC | CAWGMVNEQFF | . | TRBJ2-1 | . | TRBV30
TGTGCCAGCAGCTTGCGAGTTAATGAGCAGTTCTTC | CASSLRVNEQFF | . | TRBJ2-1 | . | TRBV5-6
TGTGCCAGCCGTGACAGGCCGGGCTACGAGCAGTACTTC | CASRDRPGYEQYF | . | TRBJ2-7 | . | TRBV28
TGTGCCAGCAGCTCCGCGTATAATGAAAAACTGTTTTTT | CASSSAYNEKLFF | . | TRBJ1-4 | . | TRBV7-8
TGCGCCAGCAGCTTGATCTCTAGCGGGACAACGTCCTACAATGAGCAGTTCTTC | CASSLISSGTTSYNEQFF | . | TRBJ2-1 | TRBD2 | TRBV5-1
TGTGCCAGCAGCGAAGTCCACGGACTTACCTACAATGAGCAGTTCTTC | CASSEVHGLTYNEQFF | . | TRBJ2-1 | . | TRBV9
TGTGCCAGCAGCTTAGATTTAGGGACTAGAGGGGCTTACGAGCAGTACTTC | CASSLDLGTRGAYEQYF | . | TRBJ2-7 | TRBD2 | TRBV11-2
TGTGCCAGCAGCCAAGACCTCCTAGCGGGAGATGGGTACGAGCAGTACTTC | CASSQDLLAGDGYEQYF | few | TRBJ2-7 | TRBD2 | TRBV4-2
TGTGCCAGCAGTTTTTCCAGGGATCCTCGCACTGAAGCTTTCTTT | CASSFSRDPRTEAFF | . | TRBJ1-1 | . | TRBV7-9
TGTGCCAGCAGGGAGCCACCGGGAGCTTACAATGAGCAGTTCTTC | CASREPPGAYNEQFF | . | TRBJ2-1 | . | TRBV7-9
TGTGCCACCATGCCTTTTGCGGGAGAGTACGAGCAGTACTTC | CATMPFAGEYEQYF | . | TRBJ2-7 | TRBD2 | TRBV15
TGTGCCAGCAATCGTAGGACAGGGCACAATGAGCAGTTCTTC | CASNRRTGHNEQFF | . | TRBJ2-1 | TRBD1 | TRBV7-9
TGTGCCAGCAGTTCCATAGGGGGCGTCGGTGAAAAACTGTTTTTT | CASSSIGGVGEKLFF | . | TRBJ1-4 | TRBD1 | TRBV6-5
TGTGCCAGCAGCCAACGGGAGAAGGGCTACAATGAGCAGTTCTTC | CASSQREKGYNEQFF | once | TRBJ2-1 | . | TRBV11-2
TGTGCCAGCAGTTTGGGGACTAGCGGGACCTACGAGCAGTACTTC | CASSLGTSGTYEQYF | . | TRBJ2-7 | TRBD2 | TRBV27
TGTGCCAGCAGCTATTCGGGCGGGGAGCTGTTTTTT | CASSYSGGELFF | . | TRBJ2-2 | . | TRBV11-2
TGCGCCAGCAGCCATATGGGGACAGGGCCTTACGAGCAGTACTTC | CASSHMGTGPYEQYF | once | TRBJ2-7 | TRBD1 | TRBV4-1